The 7 T cell receptor beta chains reported below all come from one sample, sequenced in a study of T cells after yellow fever vaccination. TCRdb re-analysed the 5' RACE reads in MiXCR, keeping a single row per CDR3 protein. The data contain over 35,000 distinct CDR3 sequences, around 6.8% of them singletons. The sequenced sample was PBMCs, either bulk or a sorted T-cell subset (CD4+, CD8+, memory, or dextramer-sorted; not recorded which), obtained 45 days after the yellow fever booster vaccination. These receptors were collected from a man aged 30 to 39 who received the YFV17D yellow fever vaccine.

There are many counts of this clonotype. This sequence joins TRBV5-1 and TRBJ2-2, with D perhaps TRBD2 (5 bases). The germline V gene encodes CDR1 SGHRS and CDR2 YFSETQ. This CDR3 region has 14 residues. V was pared by 1 base and J by 2 bases, with 6 bases between. Written as DNA, the CDR3 is TGCGCCAGCAGCTTGTCGGGAAACACCGGGGAGCTGTTTTTT. This sequence encodes CASSLSGNTGELFF.

This clonotype occurred many times. V gene TRBV19 combines with J gene TRBJ1-1; D is unresolved. Between the trimmed V and J ends, which lost 6 bases and 1 base, there was a span of 12 bases. The CDR3 contains 14 residues. The germline CDR1 and CDR2 sequences are LNHDA and SQIVND (reference sequence). This CDR3 is CASRTLGSNTEAFF. In nucleotides, the CDR3 is TGTGCCAGTAGGACCTTGGGGTCGAACACTGAAGCTTTCTTT.

This chain links TRBV20-1 with TRBJ1-5; TRBD1 aligns across 8 bases. Germline CDR1 reads DFQATT; CDR2 reads SNEGSKA (reference sequence). The CDR3 runs to 17 residues. The V gene end was trimmed by 1 base and the J gene end by 3 bases; junction bases not matched to a gene: 11. DNA of the CDR3: TGCAGTGCTAGAGCCCGTCCTGACAGGGGTGTCAATCAGCCCCAGCATTTT. It is translated as CSARARPDRGVNQPQHF.

This clonotype was seen repeatedly, ten times or more. V usage is TRBV20-1 and J usage is TRBJ1-1, with unresolved D. CDR1 is DFQATT and CDR2 is SNEGSKA in the germline V gene (reference sequence). The CDR3 length is 8 residues. V lost 6 bases, J lost 9 bases, and 5 bases lay in between. CDR3 coding DNA: TGCAGTGCCAAAAAAGCTTTCTTT. The encoded protein is CSAKKAFF.

This clonotype has at least ten counts. This sequence joins TRBV5-5 and TRBJ2-1; the D gene is possibly TRBD1 (6 bases). Germline CDR1 and CDR2: SGHKS and YYEKEE (reference sequence). Trimming took off 0 bases at V and 8 bases at J, with 18 bases between the two ends. The CDR3 extends over 16 amino acids. This chain's CDR3 is CASSLVAGAYSYEQFF. CDR3 sequence (DNA): TGTGCCAGCAGCTTGGTGGCAGGGGCGTATAGCTATGAGCAGTTCTTC.

The chain has TRBV2 and TRBJ2-3; D remains ambiguous. The V and J ends lost 6 bases and 2 bases respectively, with 9 bases between them. The CDR3 runs to 13 residues. Germline CDR1 SNHLY, CDR2 FYNNEI. The CDR3 loop is CASRLYFTDTQYF. The CDR3 DNA is TGTGCCAGCAGGCTATACTTCACAGATACGCAGTATTTT. The full variable domain, completed using reference TRBV2 and TRBJ2-3, is EPEVTQTPSHQVTQMGQEVILRCVPISNHLYFYWYRQILGQKVEFLVSFYNNEISEKSEIFDDQFSVERPDGSNFTLKIRSTKLEDSAMYFCASRLYFTDTQYFGPGTRLTVL.

This chain joins TRBV15 and TRBJ2-7; TRBD1 matches 11 bases. With V trimmed by 0 bases and J by 5 bases, 6 bases remained unmatched. Germline V lookup: CDR1 LNHNV, CDR2 YYDKDF (reference sequence). The CDR3 has 16 residues. The CDR3, as DNA: TGTGCCACCAGCAGAGATTATTCGGGACAGGGGGACGAGCAGTACTTC. Residues: CATSRDYSGQGDEQYF.